This TCR beta chain was recorded in a study of CD8+CD57+ T cells in acquired aplastic anemia. Flow cytometry had shown expanded CD8+CD57+ cells in the patients chosen for sequencing. According to the study, genomic DNA was the template for TCR beta VDJ and CDR3 profiling. Each CDR3 protein gets one entry after TCRdb re-called the reads with MiXCR. The sample carries hundreds of thousands of distinct CDR3 sequences, more than 25% recorded once. V lost 5 bases, J lost 1 base, and 15 bases lay in between. This CDR3 is built from 15 residues. CDR1 SGHDT and CDR2 YYEEEE come from the germline V gene. This rearrangement joins TRBV5-6 to TRBJ2-5, with D maybe TRBD1 (5 bases). The sequence was collected from a human donor with aplastic anemia. The sample consisted of sorted CD4+, CD8+, or CD8+CD57+ T cells (not recorded which) from PBMCs. CDR3 sequence: CASRNNRQSQETQYF. The CDR3 bases are TGTGCCAGCAGGAACAACAGACAGTCCCAAGAGACCCAGTACTTC.